The entry below describes one T cell receptor (beta chain). The target of this receptor is not known. Base quality data are lacking; no much larger clone is found one base away. The data derive from a study of spatial heterogeneity in lung cancer (dated by TCRdb to between 2019 and 2020). In the study overall: Samples were obtained from roughly 72 patients with early-stage, untreated non-small cell lung cancer from the lung TRACERx cohort. Nonsynonymous mutation counts, determined by whole-exome sequencing of tumor tissue, were related to TCR repertoire features. More beta-chain than alpha-chain transcripts were consistently detected, likely reflecting higher beta-chain transcript abundance. TCR alpha and beta repertoires were quantitatively compared across multiple tumor regions, matched nontumor lung and blood in non-small cell lung cancer. Follow-up PBMC samples were sequenced whenever available, with a median time to follow-up of 2 to 3 years after resection. In the raw uncorrected reads, each unique combination of TCR and UMI appeared more than ten times on average. At surgery, hundreds of tumor regions, around 65 matched nontumor lung samples and fewer than 60 PBMC samples were TCR-sequenced for both alpha and beta chains.

Summary of the overall study and its limitations: Additional single-cell paired TCR alpha and beta sequencing was considered necessary to confirm, at a functional level, the hypothesis that regional TCRs recognize regional mutations. Only about 15 patients were included in comparisons of baseline and follow-up blood repertoires. Ubiquitous expanded tumor TCRs showed up in blood more often at tumor resection than at routine follow-up.

Libraries were prepared through 5' RACE. Sequenced on a NextSeq 500. In the TCR library protocol, a unique molecular identifier was attached to each TCR cDNA molecule so that PCR and sequencing errors could be corrected. In the authors' own workflow: TCR identification, UMI-based error correction and CDR3 extraction were performed with Decombinator tools. Expanded TCRs were defined as those above a frequency of 2 per 1,000, corresponding to the top 1% of the tumor frequency distribution. Renyi diversity was computed with the R vegan package after each repertoire had been subsampled 100 times to 5,000 TCRs. CDR3 similarity networks were constructed using string-kernel similarity of amino acid triplets, with links drawn between CDR3s whose pairwise similarity was above 0.82. The raw public reads went through TCRdb reprocessing: fastp at Q25, MiXCR clone calling, in-frame beta chains kept. Every CDR3 protein is listed once, alongside the most common genes and DNA of its rows. The V and J calls and clone size are TCRdb's, not the authors'. The sample data list 85,000 to 100,000 distinct CDR3 sequences, and around 19% of these were observed just once. Roughly 22% of the sample belongs to the ten largest clones.

What this sample's time point label stands for: blood at routine non-recurrence follow-up after resection. Without any cell sorting, TCR sequencing was performed on whole RNA extracted either from tumor and nontumor lung tissue or from cryopreserved PBMC samples. Only patients for whom sufficient RNA was available from at least two tumor regions were selected for TCR sequencing. This receptor was obtained from a male donor with early-stage non-small cell lung cancer. The specimen comprised PBMCs, sampled at follow-up.

The CDR3 here reads CASTPSGTDTQYF. The DNA sequence is given as TGTGCCAGCACCCCCTCGGGCACAGATACGCAGTATTTT. The V and J genes are TRBV6-2 or TRBV6-3 and TRBJ2-3; the D gene remains uncertain. The CDR3 covers 13 residues, taking in both the cysteine and the phenylalanine. Left in the record is the CDR3 DNA by itself, 39 bases read in frame from the first base. The junction shows trimming of 7 bases on V and 1 base on J, plus 9 bases between the germline ends. The CDR1 and CDR2 encoded by the germline V gene are MNHEY and SVGEGT.